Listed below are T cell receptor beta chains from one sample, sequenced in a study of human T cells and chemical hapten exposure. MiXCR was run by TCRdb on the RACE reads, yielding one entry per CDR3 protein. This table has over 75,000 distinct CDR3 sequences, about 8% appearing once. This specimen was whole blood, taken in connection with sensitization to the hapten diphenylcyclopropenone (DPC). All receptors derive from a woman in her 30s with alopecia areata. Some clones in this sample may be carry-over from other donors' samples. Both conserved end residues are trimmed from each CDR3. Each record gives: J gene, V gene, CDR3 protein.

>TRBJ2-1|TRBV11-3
ASSLGPSANEQF
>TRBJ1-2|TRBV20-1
SARLGQGGNIYGYT
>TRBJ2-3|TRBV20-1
SAMTSGGADTQY
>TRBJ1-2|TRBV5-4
ASSLDGNYGYT
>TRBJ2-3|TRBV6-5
ASSYACSDTQY
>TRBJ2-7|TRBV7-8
ASSSRPDEQY
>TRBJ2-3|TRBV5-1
ASSSQLAGTPGDTQY
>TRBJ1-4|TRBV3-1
ASSQDPLQRDRESRSRGEKLF
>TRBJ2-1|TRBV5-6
ASSSDLISVNEQF
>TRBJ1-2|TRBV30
AAVSYGTAYGYT
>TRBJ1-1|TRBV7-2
ASSLVPGMNTEAF
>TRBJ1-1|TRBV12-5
ASGLSSGTKNSEAF
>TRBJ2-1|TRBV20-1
SAREEAGGYEQF
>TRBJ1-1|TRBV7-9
ASSYRDTEAF
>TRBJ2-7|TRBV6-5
ASSYSGLAVREQY
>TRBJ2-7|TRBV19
ASSTGGLGNYEQY
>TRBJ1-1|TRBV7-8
ASSATGVTEAF
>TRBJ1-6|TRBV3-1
ASSQGLWGADHNSPLH
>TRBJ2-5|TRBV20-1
SASRLAGRVTQY
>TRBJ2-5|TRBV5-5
ASSLGPGSEETQY
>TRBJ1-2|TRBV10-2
ASSVGGYGYT
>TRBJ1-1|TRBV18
ASSPPGNVNTEAF
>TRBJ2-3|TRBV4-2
ASSQEYSRGTDTQY